This T cell receptor beta chain was recovered during a study of beta chain features in type 1 diabetes. For the study at large: Age, gender and cell yields were alike across patients and healthy donors. Sorted cells, 107,917,701 in number, were examined across all samples. Regarding the study as a whole: There was a moderate but significant shortening of TCRB CDR3s in all four CD4+ subsets of Type 1 diabetes patients. Any HLA type influence on TCRB rearrangement was left unresolved here.

The sequenced template was cDNA made from the entire isolated RNA. Average reads for naive, central memory and regulatory T cell samples were about 3.57 million. Assay: immunoSEQ multiplex PCR; the TCRdb copy retains only in-frame clones and omits some. The sample yields some 190,000 clones, around 7.8% seen once. This clone has more than one count but fewer than ten. Its antigen is still unknown. The V end lost 5 bases, the J end lost 6 bases, and 7 bases lay between the germline ends. The germline CDR1 and CDR2 sequences are LGHNT and FRNRAP. The CDR3 extends over 12 amino acids. Sequencing input: central memory CD4+ T cells from blood. The clonotype was recovered from a woman aged 40 to 55 with type 1 diabetes. The chain is built from TRBV12-5 and TRBJ2-2, with a weak D call TRBD1 (6 bases). The CDR3 nucleotides read TGTGCTAGTGGTGAGGGGGCCGGGGAGCTGTTTTTT. Protein sequence: CASGEGAGELFF.